These 5 T cell receptor beta chains came from one sample sequenced in a study of blood T cell repertoires in COVID-19. Measured with immunoSEQ multiplex PCR; TCRdb has only the in-frame clones, and not every one. The table has fewer than 70,000 clones, 80% to 90% seen once; the top ten hold 7.5% to 9.5%. What was sequenced was peripheral blood. The source of these receptors is a woman in her sixties or seventies with active COVID-19.

This chain links TRBV10-1 with TRBJ2-1; the match to TRBD2 covers 7 bases. The CDR3 length is 19 residues. Per germline, CDR1 WNHNN and CDR2 SYGVQD (reference sequence). V was clipped by 2 bases and J by 5 bases; unmatched bases: 18. The CDR3 DNA is TGCGCCAGCAGTGAGCCGGGGGGTTTTACGGGAGAATCGGACAATGAGCAGTTCTTC. Amino acid sequence: CASSEPGGFTGESDNEQFF.

V and J are TRBV5-1 and TRBJ2-3, with a tentative D call TRBD1 (6 bases). This CDR3 is built from 15 residues. V lost 5 bases to trimming and J lost 4 bases, with 17 bases between them. CDR1 and CDR2 from the germline V gene are SGHRS and YFSETQ. This CDR3 is CASRKSGDSADTQYF. CDR3 bases: TGCGCCAGCAGAAAATCAGGGGATTCTGCAGATACGCAGTATTTT.

This clone turned up a few times. The chain has TRBV7-6 and TRBJ2-3; TRBD2 agrees at 11 bases. Germline-derived CDR1 and CDR2 are SGHVS and FNYEAQ. This CDR3 comprises 16 residues. V lost 6 bases to trimming and J lost 3 bases; unmatched junction nucleotides: 8. CDR3 coding DNA: TGTGCCAGCAGGCCAATTAGCGGGAGGGAGACAGATACGCAGTATTTT. As protein: CASRPISGRETDTQYF.

This chain uses TRBV4-2 with TRBJ2-5; tentative D call: TRBD1 (5 bases). CDR1 and CDR2 from the germline V gene are LGHNA and YNFKEQ. CDR3 length equals 13 residues. Trimming pared 5 bases from V and 3 bases from J, leaving 10 bases between. This CDR3 is CASSSRQKETQYF. CDR3 DNA: TGTGCCAGCAGCTCTAGACAGAAAGAGACCCAGTACTTC.

The rearrangement joins TRBV3-1 (or the pseudogene TRBV3-2) to TRBJ2-4; TRBD2 aligns across 14 bases. Per the germline V gene, CDR1 is LGHDT and CDR2 is YNNKEL (reference sequence). The CDR3 consists of 17 residues. V lost 5 bases, J lost 7 bases, and 10 bases stayed unmatched. The DNA for the CDR3 is TGTGCCAGCAGCGACCGACTAGCGGGAGGGCTGGGGAACATTCAGTACTTC. Its translation is CASSDRLAGGLGNIQYF.